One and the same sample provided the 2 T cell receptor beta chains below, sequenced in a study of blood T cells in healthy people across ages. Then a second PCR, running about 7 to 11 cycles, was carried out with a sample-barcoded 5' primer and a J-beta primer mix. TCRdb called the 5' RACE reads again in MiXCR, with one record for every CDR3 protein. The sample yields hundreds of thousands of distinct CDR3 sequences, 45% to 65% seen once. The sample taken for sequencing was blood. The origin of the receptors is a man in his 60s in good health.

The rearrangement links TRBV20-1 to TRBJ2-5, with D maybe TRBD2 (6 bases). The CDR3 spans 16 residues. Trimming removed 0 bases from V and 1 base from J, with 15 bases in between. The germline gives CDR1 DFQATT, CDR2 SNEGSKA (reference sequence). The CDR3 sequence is CSARDPLTSPQETQYF. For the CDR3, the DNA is TGCAGTGCTAGAGACCCCCTGACTAGTCCCCAAGAGACCCAGTACTTC.

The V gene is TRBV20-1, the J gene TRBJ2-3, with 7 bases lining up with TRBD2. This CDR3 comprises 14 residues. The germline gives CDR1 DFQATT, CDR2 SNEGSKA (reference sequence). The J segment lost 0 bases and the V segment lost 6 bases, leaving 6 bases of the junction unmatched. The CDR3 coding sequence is TGCAGTGCCATGAGCGGGGCAAGCACAGATACGCAGTATTTT. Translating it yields CSAMSGASTDTQYF.